The 4 T cell receptor beta chains below come from one sample, sequenced in a study of shared clonotypes between healthy human individuals. Produced via immunoSEQ multiplex PCR; TCRdb's table is partial and in-frame only. The table shows about 610,000 clones, with roughly 97% occurring only once. Sequenced material: naive CD4+ T cells sorted from blood. Subset reported: CD45RA+ positively selected. The receptors originated from a woman between 25 and 40 years old in good health.

The rearrangement links TRBV28 to TRBJ2-5, with D possibly matching TRBD2 (5 bases). The CDR3 length is 15 residues. The germline CDR1 and CDR2 sequences are MDHEN and SYDVKM. Trimming removed 7 bases from V and 1 base from J, with 16 bases in between. The CDR3 loop reads CASKLRRMSQETQYF. The CDR3 DNA follows: TGTGCCAGCAAACTAAGGAGGATGAGCCAAGAGACCCAGTACTTC.

The gene calls are TRBV28 and TRBJ1-3, with unresolved D. Germline V gene sequence: CDR1 MDHEN, CDR2 SYDVKM. The CDR3 spans 13 residues. Trimming left V 8 bases short and J 0 bases short, with 8 bases between. The CDR3 sequence is CASAIVSGNTIYF. The CDR3 bases are TGTGCCAGCGCGATAGTCTCTGGAAACACCATATATTTT.

The V and J genes are TRBV2 and TRBJ1-4; the D is unclear. Deletions cut 2 bases from V and 7 bases from J, with 17 bases between. The CDR3 runs 16 residues. CDR1 and CDR2 from the germline V gene are SNHLY and FYNNEI. CDR3 sequence reads: CASSERTRRVSEKLFF. In DNA, the CDR3 is TGTGCCAGCAGTGAACGGACTAGGAGGGTTAGTGAAAAACTGTTTTTT.

V gene TRBV7-9 combines with J gene TRBJ2-7; D remains ambiguous. The V gene lost 3 bases and the J gene lost 6 bases, with 6 bases spanning the gap. In germline, CDR1 is SEHNR, CDR2 FQNEAQ (reference sequence). The CDR3 runs to 11 residues. The CDR3 here is CASSFFSEQYF. CDR3 nucleotides: TGTGCCAGCAGCTTTTTCTCCGAGCAGTACTTC.